What follows are 31 T cell receptor beta chains derived from one specimen sequenced in a study of shared clonotypes between healthy human individuals (dated by TCRdb to about 2020). The library was generated by the immunoSEQ multiplex PCR assay. In its TCRdb copy, this immuneACCESS table keeps in-frame sequences only and misses some clones. Where compared with another copy, unresolved V genes explain less than half of these, and the others have no known cause. Present in this sample are just over 2,000,000 clones, over 85% of which were seen just once. 0.13% of the sample comes from the top ten. The sample comprised naive CD4+ T cells sorted from blood. This sample's cell subset or site label indicates: CD45RA+ positively selected. These receptors came from a man aged 18 to 35 in good health.

The rearrangement joins TRBV11-2 to TRBJ2-5, with 10 bases lining up with TRBD1. The length of the CDR3 is 18 residues. The V gene end was trimmed by 6 bases and the J gene end by 0 bases; junction bases not matched to a gene: 13. CDR1 is SGHAT, CDR2 FQNNGV, per germline. The CDR3 is CASRGVGTGVLYQETQYF. The CDR3 bases are TGTGCCAGCAGGGGGGTTGGGACAGGGGTCCTGTACCAAGAGACCCAGTACTTC.

CDR3 region: CAISGGTIGSEQYF. The CDR3 DNA reads TGTGCCATCAGTGGAGGGACTATCGGATCCGAGCAGTACTTC. This sequence joins TRBV10-3 and TRBJ2-7; 7 nucleotides match TRBD2. This CDR3 has 14 residues. Trimming cost V 4 bases and J 6 bases; bases outside gene matches: 9. Germline-derived CDR1 and CDR2 are ENHRY and SYGVKD.

The rearrangement links TRBV6-6 to TRBJ2-5; TRBD1 matches at 7 bases. Germline V gene lookup returns CDR1 MNHNY and CDR2 SVGAGI (reference sequence). The CDR3 spans 14 residues. Trimming at V came to 8 bases and at J to 0 bases, leaving 6 bases not matched to a gene. CDR3: CASWDSQYQETQYF. CDR3 DNA sequence: TGTGCCAGCTGGGACAGCCAATACCAAGAGACCCAGTACTTC.

V gene TRBV7-6 combines with J gene TRBJ2-7; D unresolved. The CDR3 loop spans 17 amino acids. V lost 1 base and J lost 2, with 18 bases in between. Looked up from germline, CDR1 is SGHVS and CDR2 is FNYEAQ. The CDR3 DNA sequence: TGTGCCAGCAGCTTAGATTCCAGCCCCCTCTCAGCCTACGAGCAGTACTTC. This gives the protein CASSLDSSPLSAYEQYF.

The rearrangement links TRBV7-8 to TRBJ1-2; D gene unclear. The CDR3 is made up of 13 amino acids. Germline lookup yields CDR1 SGHVS and CDR2 FQNEAQ. V was shortened by 4 bases and J by 1 base, with 7 bases between the two germline ends. Here the CDR3 DNA reads TGTGCCAGCAGCTATCAAAATAACTATGGCTACACCTTC. It translates to CASSYQNNYGYTF.

This clone has just a few counts. The chain combines TRBV7-3 with TRBJ2-2; D is unresolved. This CDR3 comprises 15 residues. V was trimmed by 5 bases and J by 0 bases, leaving 10 bases between them. CDR1 and CDR2 from the germline V gene are SGHTA and FQGTGA. The CDR3 DNA follows: TGTGCCAGCAGCCCTAGAGGAGCGAACACCGGGGAGCTGTTTTTT. Its translation is CASSPRGANTGELFF.

The chain uses TRBV27 and TRBJ2-7; 13 bases agree with TRBD2. Germline loops: CDR1 MNHEY, CDR2 SMNVEV (reference sequence). The ends lost 5 bases at V and 3 bases at J; junction bases unmatched: 4. The CDR3 has 15 residues. The CDR3 DNA is TGTGCCAGCAGTCGGACTAGCGGGAGTATCTACGAGCAGTACTTC. Translation gives CASSRTSGSIYEQYF.

The chain couples TRBV5-1 to TRBJ1-4; D gene uncertain. The V end was cut by 5 bases, the J end by 8 bases, with 19 bases between. This CDR3 contains 15 residues. In germline, CDR1 is SGHRS, CDR2 YFSETQ. The DNA of the CDR3 is TGCGCCAGCAGGGGAGAATTGTCAACGGGGGAAAAACTGTTTTTT. It translates to CASRGELSTGEKLFF.

The chain combines TRBV4-2 with TRBJ1-2; D unresolved. Looked up from germline, CDR1 is LGHNA and CDR2 is YNFKEQ. The V end lost 3 bases, the J end lost 2 bases, and 10 bases lay between the germline ends. The CDR3 spans 14 residues. CDR3 bases: TGTGCCAGCAGCCAGGAGGGCCCCAACTATGGCTACACCTTC. Translation gives CASSQEGPNYGYTF.

This rearrangement joins TRBV10-3 to TRBJ1-2; 8 bases line up with TRBD1. After removal of 6 bases from V and 6 bases from J, the junction contained 6 bases not matched to a gene. The germline V gene has CDR1 ENHRY and CDR2 SYGVKD. CDR3 length: 13 amino acids. This CDR3 reads CAIRGQGDDGYTF. The CDR3 nucleotides read TGTGCCATCAGAGGACAGGGCGACGATGGCTACACCTTC.

The CDR3 DNA is TGTGCCAGCAGCTGGTTAGGACGGGGGATCGATGAGCAGTTCTTC. Protein: CASSWLGRGIDEQFF. The chain recombines TRBV7-9 with TRBJ2-1; D perhaps matches TRBD2 (6 bases). This CDR3 contains 15 residues. CDR1 SEHNR and CDR2 FQNEAQ come from the germline V gene (reference sequence). V gave up 4 bases and J gave up 8 bases, with 18 bases separating them.

The count of this clone is one. The chain links TRBV27 to TRBJ1-6; D remains ambiguous. Per the germline V gene, CDR1 is MNHEY and CDR2 is SMNVEV (reference sequence). Trimming took 8 bases from V and 0 from J, leaving 8 bases between them. The CDR3 spans 14 residues. CDR3 nucleotides: TGTGCCAGCGCGATTCTCTCCTATAATTCACCCCTCCACTTT. It specifies CASAILSYNSPLHF.

V usage is TRBV7-2 and J usage is TRBJ2-7; D is undetermined. Between the trimmed V and J ends, which lost 7 bases and 2 bases, there was a span of 18 bases. The germline V gene encodes CDR1 SGHTA and CDR2 FQGNSA. CDR3 length equals 15 residues. CDR3 in amino acids: CASTRVVPSTYEQYF. For the CDR3, the DNA is TGTGCCAGCACTCGGGTTGTTCCTTCCACCTACGAGCAGTACTTC.

The chain recombines TRBV7-9 with TRBJ1-2; D not certain. Trimming removed 2 bases from V and 6 bases from J, with 7 bases in between. The V gene's germline CDR1 is SEHNR and CDR2 FQNEAQ (reference sequence). This CDR3 region has 12 residues. In DNA form, the CDR3 reads TGTGCCAGCAGCTTATATTTGGATGGCTACACCTTC. Its protein is CASSLYLDGYTF.

This clone was counted a single time. CDR3 loop: CASSLVRGGGYGYTF. The CDR3, as DNA: TGCGCCAGCAGCTTGGTTCGGGGCGGGGGCTATGGCTACACCTTC. The chain employs TRBV5-1 and TRBJ1-2, with D possibly TRBD1 on 5 matching bases. V was shortened by 0 bases and J by 4 bases, with 13 bases between the two germline ends. Germline loops: CDR1 SGHRS, CDR2 YFSETQ. The CDR3 runs to 15 residues.

This clone occurred a few times. The chain uses TRBV9 and TRBJ2-7; D may be TRBD2 (6 bases). There are 15 residues in the CDR3. Trimming took 5 bases from V and 6 from J, leaving 21 bases between them. In germline, CDR1 is SGDLS, CDR2 YYNGEE. The CDR3 DNA follows: TGTGCCAGCAGTTATGGGAGGAATCAAAGGGCCGAGCAGTACTTC. This gives the protein CASSYGRNQRAEQYF.

V gene TRBV6-5 combines with J gene TRBJ2-5; 11 bases map to TRBD1. This CDR3 has 13 amino acids. CDR1 is MNHEY, CDR2 SVGAGI, per germline. V was pared by 2 bases and J by 10 bases, with 3 bases of the junction left unmatched. The DNA for the CDR3 is TGTGCCAGCAGTTACCCGGGACAGGGGGGCCAGTACTTC. Amino acids: CASSYPGQGGQYF.

The chain is built from TRBV7-6 and TRBJ2-5; 8 nucleotides align to TRBD1. The V segment lost 1 base and the J segment 5 bases; nucleotides outside the gene matches: 6. CDR1 is SGHVS, CDR2 FNYEAQ, per germline. CDR3 length equals 15 residues. CDR3 DNA sequence: TGTGCCAGCAGCTTAGAGACAGGGGAGTCGGAGACCCAGTACTTC. Protein sequence: CASSLETGESETQYF.

This chain uses TRBV2 with TRBJ2-6; unclear D gene. Trimming pared 6 bases from V and 2 bases from J, leaving 11 bases between. The CDR3 extends over 15 amino acids. Germline V gene lookup returns CDR1 SNHLY and CDR2 FYNNEI. The CDR3 DNA reads TGTGCCAGCAGCGGTTCGCGGCCTGGGGCCAACGTCCTGACTTTC. Translation: CASSGSRPGANVLTF.

The chain has TRBV7-9 and TRBJ2-5, with 8 bases identical to TRBD1. V shed 5 bases, J shed 2 bases, and the junction held 13 bases outside the gene matches. Germline CDR1 and CDR2: SEHNR and FQNEAQ (reference sequence). The CDR3 covers 17 residues. The CDR3 DNA is TGTGCCAGCAGCCAGAGGGACAGGCTTATTGGGCAAGAGACCCAGTACTTC. This encodes CASSQRDRLIGQETQYF.

Points on this clone: The junction shows a germline mismatch at one end, possibly a read error. The chain combines TRBV7-2 with TRBJ2-7; 9 bases match TRBD2. CDR1 and CDR2 from the germline V gene are SGHTA and FQGNSA. The CDR3 loop spans 14 amino acids. As DNA, the CDR3 is TGTGCCAGCAGCTTCGGGACTAGCTCCCACGAGCAGTACTTC. Encoded protein: CASSFGTSSHEQYF.

A single count supports this clone. Other DNA sequences within the sample encode an identical CDR3. V usage is TRBV6-5 and J usage is TRBJ2-7, with 7 bases aligning to TRBD1. The CDR3 is 12 residues long. V was pared by 7 bases and J by 4 bases, with 4 bases of the junction left unmatched. CDR1 and CDR2 from the germline V gene are MNHEY and SVGAGI. The DNA of the CDR3 is TGTGCCAGCACTGACAGGGCTTACGAGCAGTACTTC. This translates into CASTDRAYEQYF.

The chain recombines TRBV6-5 with TRBJ2-7; TRBD1 matches 7 bases. With 10 bases clipped from V and 2 bases from J, the junction kept 11 bases outside the gene matches. Per the germline V gene, CDR1 is MNHEY and CDR2 is SVGAGI. The CDR3 is 14 amino acids. CDR3 sequence (DNA): TGTGCCACCAAAACCGGGACAGTTCCCTACGAGCAGTACTTC. This codes for CATKTGTVPYEQYF.

The chain uses TRBV5-1 and TRBJ2-3, with TRBD2 matching over 9 bases. With V trimmed by 0 bases and J by 8 bases, 13 bases remained unmatched. The CDR3 is 17 amino acids. Germline-derived CDR1 and CDR2 are SGHRS and YFSETQ. CDR3 in DNA: TGCGCCAGCAGCTTGGCCGCGGGGGGGCCGTCTTTAGGTACGCAGTATTTT. Amino acid sequence: CASSLAAGGPSLGTQYF.

The chain employs TRBV5-1 and TRBJ1-6, with D hard to call. The CDR3 totals 14 residues. Germline assignment: CDR1 SGHRS and CDR2 YFSETQ. V was shortened by 6 bases and J by 0 bases, with 7 bases between the two germline ends. CDR3 DNA: TGCGCCAGCACCGACAACTCCTATAATTCACCCCTCCACTTT. This sequence encodes CASTDNSYNSPLHF.

This chain joins TRBV10-3 and TRBJ2-7, with TRBD2 identical over 10 bases. CDR3 length equals 14 residues. J lost 7 bases, V lost 11 bases, and 14 bases had no gene match. Germline lookup yields CDR1 ENHRY and CDR2 SYGVKD. CDR3 nucleotides: TGTGCCTCAGGGCAGCGGGAGGGCCAGGAAGAGCAGTACTTC. Protein product: CASGQREGQEEQYF.

The rearrangement links TRBV19 to TRBJ1-5; 10 nucleotides line up with TRBD1. The J segment lost 0 bases and the V segment lost 7 bases, leaving 6 bases of the junction unmatched. CDR3 size: 16 residues. Germline V gene sequence: CDR1 LNHDA, CDR2 SQIVND (reference sequence). CDR3 residues: CASTDRGINSNQPQHF. The CDR3, as DNA: TGTGCCAGTACGGACAGGGGGATTAATAGCAATCAGCCCCAGCATTTT. The full variable domain, its missing parts supplied by reference TRBV19 and TRBJ1-5, is DGGITQSPKYLFRKEGQNVTLSCEQNLNHDAMYWYRQDPGQGLRLIYYSQIVNDFQKGDIAEGYSVSREKKESFPLTVTSAQKNPTAFYLCASTDRGINSNQPQHFGDGTRLSIL.

The V gene is TRBV9, the J gene TRBJ1-2; no firm D call. The CDR3 totals 13 residues. Trimming pared 1 base from V and 4 bases from J, leaving 8 bases between. CDR1 and CDR2 from the germline V gene are SGDLS and YYNGEE. The CDR3 spells CASSVTDSYGYTF. The CDR3 bases are TGTGCCAGCAGCGTAACAGATAGCTATGGCTACACCTTC.

The rearrangement uses TRBV6-6 and TRBJ2-7; possibly TRBD2 for D (5 bases). V dropped 2 bases and J dropped 2 bases, with 13 bases sitting between them. This CDR3 region has 15 residues. Looked up from germline, CDR1 is MNHNY and CDR2 is SVGAGI (reference sequence). The CDR3 nucleotides are TGTGCCAGCAGTTACACACCGGGATACCCCTACGAGCAGTACTTC. Translated: CASSYTPGYPYEQYF.

The CDR3 nucleotides are TGTGCCAGCAGCCAAAACATACCTAATTCACCCCTCCACTTT. Its translation is CASSQNIPNSPLHF. V usage is TRBV14 and J usage is TRBJ1-6, with D unresolved. The germline V gene encodes CDR1 SGHDN and CDR2 FVKESK. This CDR3 region has 14 residues. V lost 2 bases to trimming and J lost 6 bases, with 8 bases between them.

The chain employs TRBV5-1 and TRBJ2-7; D tentatively fits TRBD1 or TRBD2 (5 bases each). Trimming took off 2 bases at V and 5 bases at J, with 14 bases between the two ends. CDR1 and CDR2 from the germline V gene are SGHRS and YFSETQ. This CDR3 is built from 14 residues. The CDR3 sequence is CASSFSEGPDEQYF. CDR3 in DNA: TGCGCCAGCAGCTTCAGCGAGGGGCCGGACGAGCAGTACTTC.